Shown below are 5 T cell receptor beta chains from a single sample sequenced in a study of T cells after yellow fever vaccination. TCRdb called the 5' RACE reads again in MiXCR, with one record for every CDR3 protein. This sample has 250,000 to 300,000 distinct CDR3 sequences; about 5.2% occur once, and the top ten carry roughly 3.5%. This sample comprised CD4+ T cells sorted from PBMCs, obtained on the day of the yellow fever booster vaccination. Receptors originate from a young man who received the YFV17D yellow fever vaccine.

This clonotype was found a few times. The chain is built from TRBV20-1 and TRBJ2-7; TRBD1 agrees at 9 bases. The J segment lost 3 bases and the V segment lost 1 base, leaving 7 bases of the junction unmatched. Germline V lookup: CDR1 DFQATT, CDR2 SNEGSKA (reference sequence). This CDR3 contains 15 residues. The CDR3 protein is CSARGPGQGNYEQYV. CDR3 nucleotides: TGCAGTGCTAGAGGCCCGGGACAGGGAAACTACGAGCAGTACGTC.

This clonotype was found many times. The CDR3 sequence: CASRRTSGGANEQFF. The CDR3 DNA reads as TGTGCCAGCAGGCGGACTAGCGGGGGGGCCAATGAGCAGTTCTTC. The V gene is TRBV11-2, the J gene TRBJ2-1, with 15 bases that match TRBD2. CDR1 is SGHAT and CDR2 is FQNNGV in the germline V gene. V lost 6 bases and J lost 6; bases outside the gene matches: 3. CDR3 length equals 15 residues.

Here the CDR3 DNA reads TGTGCCAGCAGTTACTCTGGGGCGGGGGGTTACGAGCAGTACGTC. Its protein is CASSYSGAGGYEQYV. The genes are TRBV6-5 and TRBJ2-7; 8 nucleotides align to TRBD2. J was trimmed by 4 bases and V by 0 bases; bases with no gene match: 5. The CDR3 sequence is 15 residues long. In germline, CDR1 is MNHEY, CDR2 SVGAGI.

A remark on this clonotype: Since a much larger clone is just one base distant, this may be a read error. J is TRBJ1-2 and V is TRBV7-6, with 8 bases fitting TRBD1. Germline CDR1 reads SGHVS; CDR2 reads FNYEAQ. Germline trimming cut 2 bases from V and 11 bases from J; bases unmatched to any gene: 10. The CDR3 has 14 residues. CDR3 amino acids: CASSLQGASERYTF. In DNA, the CDR3 is TGTGCCAGCAGCTTACAGGGGGCTTCAGAAAGATACACCTTC.

The table lists this clonotype with many counts. The J gene is TRBJ2-7, the V gene TRBV2; the D is unclear. Germline assignment: CDR1 SNHLY and CDR2 FYNNEI. CDR3 length equals 12 residues. Trimming stripped 7 bases from V and 3 bases from J, with 10 bases between. CDR3 protein: CASTSEDYEQYF. Here the CDR3 DNA reads TGTGCCAGCACCTCTGAGGACTACGAGCAGTACTTC.